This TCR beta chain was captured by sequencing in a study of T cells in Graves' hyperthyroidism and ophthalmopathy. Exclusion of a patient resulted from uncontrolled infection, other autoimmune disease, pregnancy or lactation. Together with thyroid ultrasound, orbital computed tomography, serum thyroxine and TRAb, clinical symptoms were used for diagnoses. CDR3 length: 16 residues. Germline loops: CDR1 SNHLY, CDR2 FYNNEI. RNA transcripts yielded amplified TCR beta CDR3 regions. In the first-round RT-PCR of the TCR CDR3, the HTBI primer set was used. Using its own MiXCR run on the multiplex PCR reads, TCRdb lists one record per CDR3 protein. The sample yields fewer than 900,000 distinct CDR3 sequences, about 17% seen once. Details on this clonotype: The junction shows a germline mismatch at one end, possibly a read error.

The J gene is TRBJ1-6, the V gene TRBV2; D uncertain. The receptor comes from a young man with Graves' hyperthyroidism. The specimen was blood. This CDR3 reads CASTRSGGSYDSPLHF. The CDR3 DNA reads TGTGCCAGCACCCGGTCGGGAGGGTCCTATGATTCACCCCTCCACTTT.